The clone carrying this TCR beta chain occurred many times. The data are from a study of T-cell memory formation after mild COVID-19. Each CDR3 protein gets one entry after TCRdb re-called the 5' RACE reads with MiXCR. The data contain about 190,000 distinct CDR3 sequences, approximately 16% of them singletons. The CDR3 runs 16 residues. Germline-derived CDR1 and CDR2 are KGHSH and LQKENI. V lost 5 bases to trimming and J lost 3 bases, with 18 bases between them. The chain is built from TRBV18 and TRBJ2-3; D tentatively fits TRBD1 or TRBD2 (5 bases each). The origin of this receptor is an adult woman who had mild COVID-19 (a few samples of this study predate the infection). Cell type and time point are not known. Specimen: PBMCs or a T cell subset sorted from them (not recorded which). The CDR3 DNA is TGTGCCAGCTCATCCGAAACCATGGGACCAACAGATACGCAGTATTTT. Translated, it gives CASSSETMGPTDTQYF.